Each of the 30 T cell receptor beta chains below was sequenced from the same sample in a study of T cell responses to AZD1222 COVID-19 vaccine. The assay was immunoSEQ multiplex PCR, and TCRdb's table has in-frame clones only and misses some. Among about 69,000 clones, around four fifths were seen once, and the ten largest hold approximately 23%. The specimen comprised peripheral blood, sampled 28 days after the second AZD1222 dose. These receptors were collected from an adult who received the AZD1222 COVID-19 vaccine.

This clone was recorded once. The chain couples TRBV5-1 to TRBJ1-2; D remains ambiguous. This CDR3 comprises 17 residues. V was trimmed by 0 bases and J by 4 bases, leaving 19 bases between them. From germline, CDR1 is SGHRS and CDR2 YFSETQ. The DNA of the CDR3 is TGCGCCAGCAGCTTGGATCCCTCTGGGAGTTCTTTCTATGGCTACACCTTC. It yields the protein CASSLDPSGSSFYGYTF.

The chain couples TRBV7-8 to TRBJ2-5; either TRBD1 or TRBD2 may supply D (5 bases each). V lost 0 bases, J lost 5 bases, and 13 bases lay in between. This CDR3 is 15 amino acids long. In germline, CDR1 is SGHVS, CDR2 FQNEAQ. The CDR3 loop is CASSLARAGQETQYF. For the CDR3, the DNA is TGTGCCAGCAGCTTAGCCAGGGCGGGCCAGGAGACCCAGTACTTC.

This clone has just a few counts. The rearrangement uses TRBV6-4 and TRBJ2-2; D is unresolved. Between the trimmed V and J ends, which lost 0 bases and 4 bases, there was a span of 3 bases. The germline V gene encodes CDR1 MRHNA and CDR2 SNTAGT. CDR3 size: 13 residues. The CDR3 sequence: CASSDSSTGELFF. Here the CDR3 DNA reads TGTGCCAGCAGTGACTCGAGCACCGGGGAGCTGTTTTTT.

The CDR3: CASSLGQGFYGYTF. The CDR3 coding sequence is TGTGCCAGCAGCTTGGGACAGGGATTTTATGGCTACACCTTC. The V gene is TRBV7-2, the J gene TRBJ1-2, with 9 bases lining up with TRBD1. Unmatched junction bases numbered 4, after V lost 3 bases and J lost 5 bases. The V gene's germline CDR1 is SGHTA and CDR2 FQGNSA. The CDR3 covers 14 residues.

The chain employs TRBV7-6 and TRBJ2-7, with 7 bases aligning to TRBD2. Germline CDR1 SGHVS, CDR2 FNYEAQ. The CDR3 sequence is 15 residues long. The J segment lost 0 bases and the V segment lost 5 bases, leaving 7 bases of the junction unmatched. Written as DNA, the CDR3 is TGTGCCAGCAGCATAGGGGAGGGGTCCTCCTACGAGCAGTACTTC. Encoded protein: CASSIGEGSSYEQYF. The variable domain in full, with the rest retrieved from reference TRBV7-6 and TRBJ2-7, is GAGVSQSPRYKVTKRGQDVALRCDPISGHVSLYWYRQALGQGPEFLTYFNYEAQQDKSGLPNDRFSAERPEGSISTLTIQRTEQRDSAMYRCASSIGEGSSYEQYFGPGTRLTVT.

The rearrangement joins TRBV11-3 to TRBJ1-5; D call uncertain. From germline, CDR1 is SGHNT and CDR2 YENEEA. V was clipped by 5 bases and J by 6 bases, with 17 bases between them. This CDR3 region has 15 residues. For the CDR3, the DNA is TGTGCCAGCAGCCCGGGGATTGGGGAGAGTCAGCCCCAGCATTTT. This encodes CASSPGIGESQPQHF.

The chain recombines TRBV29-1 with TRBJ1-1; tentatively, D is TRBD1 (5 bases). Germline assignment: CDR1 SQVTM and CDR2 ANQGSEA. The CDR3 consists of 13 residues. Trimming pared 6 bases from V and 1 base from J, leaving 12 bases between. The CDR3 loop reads CSVPWGGNTEAFF. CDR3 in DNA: TGCAGCGTCCCGTGGGGGGGGAACACTGAAGCTTTCTTT.

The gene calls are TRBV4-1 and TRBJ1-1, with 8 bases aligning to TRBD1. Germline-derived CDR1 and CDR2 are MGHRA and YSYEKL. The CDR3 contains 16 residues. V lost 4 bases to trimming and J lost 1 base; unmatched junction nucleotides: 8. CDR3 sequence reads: CASSPMAGGSNTEAFF. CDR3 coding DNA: TGCGCCAGCAGCCCCATGGCAGGGGGCTCGAACACTGAAGCTTTCTTT.

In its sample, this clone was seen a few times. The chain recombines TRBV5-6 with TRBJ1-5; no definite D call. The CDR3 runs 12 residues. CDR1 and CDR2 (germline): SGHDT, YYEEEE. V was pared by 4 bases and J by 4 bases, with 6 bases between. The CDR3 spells CASSLGNQPQHF. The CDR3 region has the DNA TGTGCCAGCAGCCTCGGGAATCAGCCCCAGCATTTT.

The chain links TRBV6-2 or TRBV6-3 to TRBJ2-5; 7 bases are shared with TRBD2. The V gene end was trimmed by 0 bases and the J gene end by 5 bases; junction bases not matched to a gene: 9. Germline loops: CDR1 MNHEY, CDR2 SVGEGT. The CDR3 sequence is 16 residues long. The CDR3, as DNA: TGTGCCAGCAGTTACTCTCCAGGGAGGGGTAGCGAGACCCAGTACTTC. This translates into CASSYSPGRGSETQYF.

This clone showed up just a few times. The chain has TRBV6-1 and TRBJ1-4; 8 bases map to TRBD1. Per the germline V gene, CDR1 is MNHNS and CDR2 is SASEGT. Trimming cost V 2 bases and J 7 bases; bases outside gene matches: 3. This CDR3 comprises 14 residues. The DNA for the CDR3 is TGTGCCAGCAGTGAAACAGGGGGAGGTGAAAAACTGTTTTTT. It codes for CASSETGGGEKLFF.

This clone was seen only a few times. The CDR3 reads CSVEKASRYEQFF. In DNA, the CDR3 is TGCAGCGTTGAAAAGGCTAGCAGGTATGAGCAGTTCTTC. The J gene is TRBJ2-1, the V gene TRBV29-1; perhaps TRBD2 as D (5 bases). CDR3 length: 13 amino acids. CDR1 is SQVTM and CDR2 is ANQGSEA in the germline V gene. With 2 bases removed from V and 8 bases from J, the gap between germline ends came to 13 bases.

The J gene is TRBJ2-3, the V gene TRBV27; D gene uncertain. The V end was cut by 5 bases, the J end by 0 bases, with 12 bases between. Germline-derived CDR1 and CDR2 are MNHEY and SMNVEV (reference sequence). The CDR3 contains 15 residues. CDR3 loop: CASSTRVSSTDTQYF. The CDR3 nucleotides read TGTGCCAGCAGTACTCGGGTATCTAGCACAGATACGCAGTATTTT.

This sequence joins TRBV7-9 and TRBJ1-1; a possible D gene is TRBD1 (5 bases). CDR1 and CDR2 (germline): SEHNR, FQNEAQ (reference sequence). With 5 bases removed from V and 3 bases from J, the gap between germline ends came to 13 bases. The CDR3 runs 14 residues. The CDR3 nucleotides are TGTGCCAGCAGCCTTGGGGTGGGGGACACTGAAGCTTTCTTT. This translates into CASSLGVGDTEAFF.

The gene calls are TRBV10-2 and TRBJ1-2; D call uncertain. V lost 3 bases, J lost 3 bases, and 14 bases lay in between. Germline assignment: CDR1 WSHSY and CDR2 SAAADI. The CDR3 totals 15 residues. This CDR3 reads CASSDTSPQYYGYTF. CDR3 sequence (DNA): TGCGCCAGCAGTGATACGTCACCCCAATACTATGGCTACACCTTC.

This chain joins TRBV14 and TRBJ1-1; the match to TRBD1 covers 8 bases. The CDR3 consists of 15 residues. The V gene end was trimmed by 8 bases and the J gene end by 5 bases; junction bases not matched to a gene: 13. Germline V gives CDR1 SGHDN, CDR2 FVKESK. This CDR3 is CASLKTGVSWTEAFF. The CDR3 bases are TGTGCCAGCTTGAAGACAGGGGTCTCCTGGACTGAAGCTTTCTTT.

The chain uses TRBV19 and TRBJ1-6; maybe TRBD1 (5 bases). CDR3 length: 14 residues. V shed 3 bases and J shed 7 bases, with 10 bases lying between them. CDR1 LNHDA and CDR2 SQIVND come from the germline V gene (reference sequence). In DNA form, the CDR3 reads TGTGCCAGTAGTATCCAGGGTAGCAATTCACCCCTCCACTTT. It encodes CASSIQGSNSPLHF.

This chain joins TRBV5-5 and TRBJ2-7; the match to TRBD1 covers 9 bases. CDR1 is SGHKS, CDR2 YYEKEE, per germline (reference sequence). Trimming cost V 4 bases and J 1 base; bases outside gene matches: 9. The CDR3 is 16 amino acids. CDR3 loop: CASSPTGGSGSYEQYF. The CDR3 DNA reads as TGTGCCAGCAGCCCTACAGGGGGCTCGGGGTCCTACGAGCAGTACTTC.

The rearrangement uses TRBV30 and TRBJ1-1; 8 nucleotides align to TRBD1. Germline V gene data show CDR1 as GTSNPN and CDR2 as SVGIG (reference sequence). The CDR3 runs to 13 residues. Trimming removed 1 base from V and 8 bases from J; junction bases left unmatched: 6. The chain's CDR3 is CAWSEGTGLEAFF. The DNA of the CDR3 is TGTGCCTGGAGTGAGGGGACAGGACTCGAAGCTTTCTTT. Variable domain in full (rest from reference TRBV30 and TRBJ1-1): SQTIHQWPATLVQPVGSPLSLECTVEGTSNPNLYWYRQAAGRGLQLLFYSVGIGQISSEVPQNLSASRPQDRQFILSSKKLLLSDSGFYLCAWSEGTGLEAFFGQGTRLTVV.

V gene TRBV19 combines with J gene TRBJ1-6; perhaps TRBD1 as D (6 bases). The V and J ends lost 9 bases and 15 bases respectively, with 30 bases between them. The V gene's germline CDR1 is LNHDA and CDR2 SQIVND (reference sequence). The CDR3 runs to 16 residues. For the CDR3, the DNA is TGTGCCAGCAACGACGGGTTCGGACAGCCGGCGGGGGACCTCCACTTT. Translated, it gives CASNDGFGQPAGDLHF.

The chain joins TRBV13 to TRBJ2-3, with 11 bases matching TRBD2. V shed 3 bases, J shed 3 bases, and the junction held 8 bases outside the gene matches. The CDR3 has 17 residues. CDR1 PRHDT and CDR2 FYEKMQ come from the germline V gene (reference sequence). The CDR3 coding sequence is TGTGCCAGCAGCTTGAAACTAGCGGGAGATATAACAGATACGCAGTATTTT. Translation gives CASSLKLAGDITDTQYF.

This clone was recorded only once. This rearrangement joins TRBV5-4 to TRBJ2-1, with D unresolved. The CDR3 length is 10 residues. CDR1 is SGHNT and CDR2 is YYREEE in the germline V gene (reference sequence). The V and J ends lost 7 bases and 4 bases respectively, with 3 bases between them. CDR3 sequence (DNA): TGTGCCAGCGGATACAATGAGCAGTTCTTC. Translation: CASGYNEQFF.

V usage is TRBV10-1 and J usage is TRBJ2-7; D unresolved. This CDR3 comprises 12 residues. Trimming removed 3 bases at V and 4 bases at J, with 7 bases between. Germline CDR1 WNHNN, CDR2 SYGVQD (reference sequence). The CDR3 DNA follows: TGCGCCAGCAGTGATCCGGGTTACGAGCAGTACTTC. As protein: CASSDPGYEQYF.

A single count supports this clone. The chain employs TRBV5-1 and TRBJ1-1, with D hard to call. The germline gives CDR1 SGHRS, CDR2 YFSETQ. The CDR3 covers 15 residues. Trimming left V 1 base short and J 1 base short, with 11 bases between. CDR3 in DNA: TGCGCCAGCAGCTTGTTCGTGGGCCGGAACACTGAAGCTTTCTTT. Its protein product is CASSLFVGRNTEAFF. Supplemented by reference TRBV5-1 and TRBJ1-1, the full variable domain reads KAGVTQTPRYLIKTRGQQVTLSCSPISGHRSVSWYQQTPGQGLQFLFEYFSETQRNKGNFPGRFSGRQFSNSRSEMNVSTLELGDSALYLCASSLFVGRNTEAFFGQGTRLTVV.

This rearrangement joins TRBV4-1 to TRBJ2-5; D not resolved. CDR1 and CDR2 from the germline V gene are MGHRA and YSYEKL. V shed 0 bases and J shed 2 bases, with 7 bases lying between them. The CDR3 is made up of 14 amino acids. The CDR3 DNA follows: TGCGCCAGCAGCCAAGAGGGGTTACAAGAGACCCAGTACTTC. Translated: CASSQEGLQETQYF.

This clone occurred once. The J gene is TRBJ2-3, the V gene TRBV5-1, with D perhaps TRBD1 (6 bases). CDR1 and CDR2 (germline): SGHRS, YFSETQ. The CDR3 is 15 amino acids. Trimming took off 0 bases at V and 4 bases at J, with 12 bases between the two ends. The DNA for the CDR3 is TGCGCCAGCAGCTTGGCAGGGGATGGTGCAGATACGCAGTATTTT. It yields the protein CASSLAGDGADTQYF.

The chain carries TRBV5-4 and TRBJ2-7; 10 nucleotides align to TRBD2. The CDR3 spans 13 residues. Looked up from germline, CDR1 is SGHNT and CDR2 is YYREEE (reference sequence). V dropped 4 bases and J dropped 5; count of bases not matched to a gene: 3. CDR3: CASSQREGNEQYF. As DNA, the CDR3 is TGTGCCAGCAGCCAGCGGGAGGGGAACGAGCAGTACTTC.

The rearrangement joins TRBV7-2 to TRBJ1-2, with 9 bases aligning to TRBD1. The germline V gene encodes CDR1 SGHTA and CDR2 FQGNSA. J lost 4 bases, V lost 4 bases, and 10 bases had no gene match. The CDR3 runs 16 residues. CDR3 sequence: CASSYRREQGAYGYTF. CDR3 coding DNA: TGTGCCAGCAGCTACCGAAGAGAACAGGGGGCCTATGGCTACACCTTC.

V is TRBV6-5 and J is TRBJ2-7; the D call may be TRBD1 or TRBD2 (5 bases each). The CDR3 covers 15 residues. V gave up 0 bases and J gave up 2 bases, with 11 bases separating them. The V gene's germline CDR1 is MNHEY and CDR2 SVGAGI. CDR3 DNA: TGTGCCAGCAGTTACTCCGGGGCCGGAACCTACGAGCAGTACTTC. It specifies CASSYSGAGTYEQYF.

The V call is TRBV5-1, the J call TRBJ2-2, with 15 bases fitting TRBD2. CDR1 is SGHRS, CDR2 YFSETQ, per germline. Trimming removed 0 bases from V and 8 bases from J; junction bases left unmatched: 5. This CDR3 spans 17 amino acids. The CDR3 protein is CASSLDGTSGRTGELFF. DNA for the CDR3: TGCGCCAGCAGCTTGGACGGGACTAGCGGGAGGACGGGGGAGCTGTTTTTT. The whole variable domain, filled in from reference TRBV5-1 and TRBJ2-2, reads KAGVTQTPRYLIKTRGQQVTLSCSPISGHRSVSWYQQTPGQGLQFLFEYFSETQRNKGNFPGRFSGRQFSNSRSEMNVSTLELGDSALYLCASSLDGTSGRTGELFFGEGSRLTVL.